This TCR beta chain was profiled in a study of cytomegalovirus exposure and HLA in healthy donors (dated by TCRdb to the late 2010s). With respect to the entire study: In an earlier analysis of 587 of the donors, 250 to 350 Gb of sequence data and 95 million to 130 million unique TCR beta sequences from roughly 190 million T cells were reported. Approximately 310 gigabases of sequencing data and approximately 85 million unique TCR sequences were included in an early release covering 550 to 800 HLA-typed donors. Of the roughly 400 genotyped donors, roughly 85% fell in the genetic ancestry cluster associated with self-reported Caucasian donors. The study was designed to test whether signatures of past pathogen exposure could be identified by cataloging public T cell receptors. The study profiled the T cell repertoires of hundreds of subjects by immunosequencing and related them to cytomegalovirus serostatus. Besides the first cohort of more than 650 subjects, a separate validation cohort made up of over 100 different subjects was used. The study combined high-throughput TCR immunosequencing, statistical association of individual TCRs with disease status, and machine learning to predict cytomegalovirus infection status. A later analysis re-examined previously published TCR beta repertoires from more than 600 donors and added high-resolution HLA genotyping to investigate patterns of TCR occurrence. In the later analysis, no new phenotypic data were used to find candidate immune exposures; instead, reliance was placed on TCR beta sequences and their occurrence across donors. An earlier analysis of several hundred of the donors applied high-throughput TCR beta sequencing to assess whether each TCR beta V gene segment acted as functional or pseudogenic. Alongside the repertoire data, information on donor age, sex, ethnicity and CMV serostatus was compiled. A later genetic analysis took genome-wide SNP genotypes for about 55% of the 666 donors and used that subset as a discovery cohort. All discovery cohort repertoires had been generated on a single sequencing platform. Both class I and class II loci were covered by HLA typing, at four-digit resolution. Typing coverage varied by locus: about 620-630 donors for A, B, C, DRB1 and DQB1; approximately 500 for DQA1; over 600 for DPA1; some 470 for DPB1. About five DR-DQ haplotypes were handled as single units for association and clustering because linkage in the cohort was strong. Across roughly 420 genotyped donors of the cohort, an average of about 220,000 unique TCR beta nucleotide sequences per donor were sequenced, and roughly 20% of those sequences were non-productive. Study-wide conclusions, independent of this receptor: The presence/absence analyses assumed that sequencing depth was roughly uniform across donors, and that assumption may not be true. In a later analysis, the rate of TCR association differed among HLA loci, with DRB1 alleles having the most associated TCRs and HLA-C alleles having the fewest. A later analysis found that most CMV-associated TCR beta chains appeared HLA-restricted, with HLA associations seemingly driven largely by CMV exposure. The only immune exposure information available for the cohort was CMV serostatus. When HLA alleles, especially DR and DQ, strongly co-occurred, attributing TCR associations to individual alleles was difficult. According to a later genetic analysis, donors in an Asian-associated ancestry cluster had fewer N-insertions in productive TCRs than the approximately 710-donor mean. A further reported finding was that TCR beta sequences accurately predicted the HLA-A and HLA-B alleles for most subjects in the first cohort. The cohort was sequenced for TCR beta chains only, and without alpha or paired-chain data the features that could be detected were limited. According to a later analysis, parvovirus B19, influenza, CMV and Epstein-Barr virus appeared linked to several top co-occurrence clusters. In vitro tests confirmed that three of the cytomegalovirus-associated TCR beta chains recognize cytomegalovirus antigens. Linkage disequilibrium might explain the correlated functional status among segregating V segments, but an unknown experimental factor could not be excluded. Broadly in line with IMGT annotations, most TCR beta V segments showed up in productive rearrangements about 90% or about 30% of the time in an earlier analysis of several hundred of the donors. The sequencing pipeline was judged likely to have produced a cluster of highly shared sequence variants as a technical artifact. Because some donors lacked HLA typing at each locus, the association tests relied only on the typed subset. At a false discovery rate of 0.05, a later analysis linked fewer than 20,000 TCR beta sequences to specific HLA alleles. Because counts were too low, roughly 17 rarely observed V segments, including chromosome 9 orphons, were left out of the earlier analysis of a few hundred of the donors. A total of roughly 160 TCR beta chains were listed by the study as associated with cytomegalovirus. A later analysis found that HLA-associated TCR beta chains were more clonally expanded and had lower generation probabilities than equally common non-associated chains. While some public TCRs were present in many individuals, most TCR sequences turned up only very rarely across donors. In both the original and validation cohorts, the classifier was reported to diagnose cytomegalovirus status with high specificity and sensitivity. The 87-base-pair reads could not distinguish some IMGT-functional V segments, including TRBV6-2 and TRBV6-3, so those segments were excluded. According to the authors, the approach could potentially be generalized to other disease states and immunological phenotypes. In a later genetic analysis, a missense DCLRE1C variant was associated with V-gene and J-gene trimming of TCR beta chains, and the association was replicated in an independent cohort.

The cohort comprised 550 to 700 healthy bone marrow donors. Cohort members were all nominally healthy when sampled, although unrecorded immune exposures were likely present. The donor was CMV seronegative and was included in the group of a few hundred seronegative cohort members. A peripheral blood sample was provided by each donor, and peripheral blood mononuclear cells were used for TCR beta sequencing. The Qiagen DNeasy Blood Extraction Kit was used to extract genomic DNA from the blood cell samples. Including the terminal cysteine and phenylalanine, the CDR3 comprises 16 residues. Just CDR3 DNA is preserved here, 48 bases in frame from base 1. For this chain, trimming is 3 bases at the V end and 4 bases at the J end, and the number of junction bases without a gene match is 12. CDR1 and CDR2, looked up from the germline V gene (reference sequence), are LNHDA and SQIVND. Libraries were constructed by the immunoSEQ multiplex PCR assay. The multiplex PCR relied on a mix of 60 forward primers for TCR Vbeta segments and 13 reverse primers for TCR Jbeta segments. The CDR3 region of rearranged TCR beta genes was amplified from genomic DNA by a multiplex PCR assay. The Illumina HiSeq System was used to sequence the amplified TCR beta libraries as 87-base-pair reads. The authors' pipeline ran thus. A later analysis tallied 75 million to 95 million unique TCR beta chains across the 610 or so repertoires, and some 10 million of those chains were shared by two or more donors. A nearest-neighbor algorithm error-corrected the raw reads and collapsed the reads into unique sequences, merging closely related sequences to remove PCR and sequencing errors. Alignment of CDR3 sequences to IMGT reference sequences was used to assign V, D and J gene segments. For a sequence to be retained, a match of at least six nucleotides to both a V gene segment and a J gene segment was required. A rearrangement counted as productive if the CDR3 had no stop codons and remained in frame with V and J, and every other rearrangement counted as non-productive. Following IMGT convention, CDR3 was defined as the stretch from the second conserved V-encoded cysteine to the conserved J-encoded phenylalanine. The earlier analysis of a few hundred of the donors excluded any sequence lacking an unambiguous match to a single V gene segment. An earlier analysis of several hundred of the donors called V segments functional above 56.7% productive rearrangements and segregating when the between-donor standard deviation exceeded 5%. A statistical classification framework was built for diagnosing cytomegalovirus status from the catalog of TCR beta chain sequences. V and J gene assignment, in a later analysis, came from comparing TCR nucleotide sequences with IMGT/GENE-DB human TR gene sequences. In a later analysis, CDR3 sequences and most-parsimonious VDJ recombination scenarios were assigned using the TCRdist pipeline. In a later analysis, each TCR beta chain was defined by its CDR3 amino acid sequence together with its V-gene family, and reads without a unique V-gene family were excluded. To address suspected cross-contamination and a sequencing artifact, a later analysis removed several hundred highly shared, low-generation-probability nucleotide sequences. In a later analysis, a clonal expansion index for each public chain was calculated from normalized within-repertoire ranks of inferred template counts. In a later analysis, generation probabilities were computed with a VDJ recombination model fitted to out-of-frame rearrangements, and the resulting probabilities were checked against IGoR. In a later analysis, TCR-TCR, TCR-HLA and TCR-CMV co-occurrence was scored with hypergeometric tests, and a repertoire-size bias correction was applied to TCR pairs. In a later analysis, false discovery rates were estimated by permuting HLA or CMV assignments 20 times. In a later analysis, co-occurring TCRs were grouped using DBSCAN, and TCRdist sequence similarity was added for clustering within HLA-allele-positive subsets. For co-occurrence clustering, repertoires with fewer than 30,000 or more than 120,000 public chains were excluded, along with 5 or 6 repertoires with anomalous nucleotide sharing. TCRdb mirrors the immuneACCESS table, restricted to in-frame sequences. Some clones are absent from its copies; in checked studies, under half trace to an unresolved V gene, and the reason for the others is unknown. V and J calls plus clone size are reproduced from that table; the DNA served to infer D and trimming. The sample table records tens of thousands of clones. About 1.1% of the sample comes from the top ten.

With regard to this clone: Its antigen is unknown.

This sequence was found in a woman in her 30s in good health and CMV-seronegative. Sequencing was done on a sample of PBMCs. The V gene is TRBV19 and the J gene is TRBJ2-7; TRBD2 lines up with 7 middle nucleotides. CDR3 loop: CASSITGGRGFYEQYF. In nucleotides, the sequence is TGTGCCAGTAGTATTACGGGCGGGAGAGGATTTTACGAGCAGTACTTC.